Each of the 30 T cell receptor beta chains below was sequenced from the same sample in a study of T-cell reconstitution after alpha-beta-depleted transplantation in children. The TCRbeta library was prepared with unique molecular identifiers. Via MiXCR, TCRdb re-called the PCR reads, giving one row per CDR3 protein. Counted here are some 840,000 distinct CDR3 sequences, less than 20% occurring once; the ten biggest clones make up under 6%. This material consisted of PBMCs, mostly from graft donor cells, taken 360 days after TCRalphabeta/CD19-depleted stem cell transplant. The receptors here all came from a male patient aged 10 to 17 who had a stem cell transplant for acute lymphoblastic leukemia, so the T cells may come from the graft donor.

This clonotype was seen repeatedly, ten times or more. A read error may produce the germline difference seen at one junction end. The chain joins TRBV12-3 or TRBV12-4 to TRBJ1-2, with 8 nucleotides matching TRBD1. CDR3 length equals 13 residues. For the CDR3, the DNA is TGCGCCAGCAGCTTTGACAGGGGCTATGGCTACACCTTC. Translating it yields CASSFDRGYGYTF.

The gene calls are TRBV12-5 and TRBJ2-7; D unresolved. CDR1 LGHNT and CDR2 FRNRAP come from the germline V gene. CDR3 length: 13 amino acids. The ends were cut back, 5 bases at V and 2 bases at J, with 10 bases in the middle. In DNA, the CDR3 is TGTGCTAGTGGTGTGACCCGTCCCTACGAGCAGTACTTC. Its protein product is CASGVTRPYEQYF.

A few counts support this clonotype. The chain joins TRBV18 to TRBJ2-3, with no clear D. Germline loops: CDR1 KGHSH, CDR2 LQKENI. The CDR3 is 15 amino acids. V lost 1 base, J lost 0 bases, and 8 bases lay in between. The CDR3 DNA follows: TGTGCCAGCTCACCACGGCCCCATAGCACAGATACGCAGTATTTT. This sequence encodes CASSPRPHSTDTQYF.

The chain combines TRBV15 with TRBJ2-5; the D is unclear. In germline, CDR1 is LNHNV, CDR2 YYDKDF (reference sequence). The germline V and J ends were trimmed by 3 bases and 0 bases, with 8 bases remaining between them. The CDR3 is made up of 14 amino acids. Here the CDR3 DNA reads TGTGCCACCAGCAGGGGAAGTTACCAAGAGACCCAGTACTTC. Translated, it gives CATSRGSYQETQYF.

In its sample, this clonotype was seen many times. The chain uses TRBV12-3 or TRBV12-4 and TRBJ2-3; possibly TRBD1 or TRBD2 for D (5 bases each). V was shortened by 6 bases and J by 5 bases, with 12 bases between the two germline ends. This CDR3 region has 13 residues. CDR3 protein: CASSPIGGDTQYF. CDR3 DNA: TGTGCCAGCAGCCCCATTGGGGGAGATACGCAGTATTTT.

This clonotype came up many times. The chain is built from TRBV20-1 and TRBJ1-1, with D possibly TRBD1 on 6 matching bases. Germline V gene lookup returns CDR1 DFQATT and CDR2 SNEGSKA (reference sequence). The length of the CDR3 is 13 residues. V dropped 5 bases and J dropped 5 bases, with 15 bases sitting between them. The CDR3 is CSAPGQKGTEAFF. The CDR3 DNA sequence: TGCAGTGCTCCCGGACAGAAAGGAACTGAAGCTTTCTTT.

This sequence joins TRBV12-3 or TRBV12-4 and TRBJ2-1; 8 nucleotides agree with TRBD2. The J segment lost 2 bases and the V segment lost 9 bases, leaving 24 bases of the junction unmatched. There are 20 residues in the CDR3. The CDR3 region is CARVFERLAGSIGTYNEQFF. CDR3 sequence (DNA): TGTGCCAGAGTTTTTGAGCGGCTAGCGGGCTCCATAGGAACCTACAATGAGCAGTTCTTC.

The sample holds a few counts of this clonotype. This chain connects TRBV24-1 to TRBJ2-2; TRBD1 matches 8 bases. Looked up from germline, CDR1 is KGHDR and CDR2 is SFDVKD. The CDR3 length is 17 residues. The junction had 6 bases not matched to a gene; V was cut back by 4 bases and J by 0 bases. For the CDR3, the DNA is TGTGCCACCAGTGACCAGACAGGGGCAGCGAACACCGGGGAGCTGTTTTTT. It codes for CATSDQTGAANTGELFF.

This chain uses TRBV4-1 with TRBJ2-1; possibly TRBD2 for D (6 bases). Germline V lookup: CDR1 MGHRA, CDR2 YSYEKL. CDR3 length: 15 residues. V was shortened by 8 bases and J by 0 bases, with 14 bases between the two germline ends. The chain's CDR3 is CASRSGLGSYNEQFF. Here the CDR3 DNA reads TGCGCCAGCCGGTCGGGACTTGGCTCCTACAATGAGCAGTTCTTC.

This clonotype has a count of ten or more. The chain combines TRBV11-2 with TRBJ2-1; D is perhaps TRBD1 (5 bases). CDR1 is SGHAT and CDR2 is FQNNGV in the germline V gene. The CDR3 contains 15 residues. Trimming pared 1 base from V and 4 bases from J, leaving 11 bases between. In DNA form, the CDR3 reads TGTGCCAGCAGCTTAGCTGACAGTCCTTACAATGAGCAGTTCTTC. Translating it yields CASSLADSPYNEQFF.

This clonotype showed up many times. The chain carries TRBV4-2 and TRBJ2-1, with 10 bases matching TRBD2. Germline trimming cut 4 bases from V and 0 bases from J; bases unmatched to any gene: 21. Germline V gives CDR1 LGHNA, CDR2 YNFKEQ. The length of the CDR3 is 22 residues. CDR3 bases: TGTGCCAGCAGCCTAAGGACCCGCGCTAGCGGGAGAACACTGAGCTCCTACAATGAGCAGTTCTTC. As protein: CASSLRTRASGRTLSSYNEQFF.

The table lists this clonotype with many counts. Written as DNA, the CDR3 is TGCAGCGTGGCATTTAGCGGAGAGACCCAGTACTTC. Amino acids: CSVAFSGETQYF. The chain carries TRBV29-1 and TRBJ2-5; a possible D gene is TRBD2 (6 bases). Germline V lookup: CDR1 SQVTM, CDR2 ANQGSEA. The CDR3 length is 12 residues. The V end was cut by 6 bases, the J end by 4 bases, with 12 bases between.

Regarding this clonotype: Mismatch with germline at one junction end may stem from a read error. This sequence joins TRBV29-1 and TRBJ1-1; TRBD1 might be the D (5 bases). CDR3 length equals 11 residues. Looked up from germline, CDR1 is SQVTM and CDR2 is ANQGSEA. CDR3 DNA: TGTGGGGGAATCGACAACACTGAAGCTTTCTTT. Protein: CGGIDNTEAFF.

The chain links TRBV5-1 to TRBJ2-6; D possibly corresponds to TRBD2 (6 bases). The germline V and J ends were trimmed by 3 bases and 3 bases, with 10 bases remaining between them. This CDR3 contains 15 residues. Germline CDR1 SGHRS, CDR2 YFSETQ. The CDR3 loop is CASSSGLFGANVLTF. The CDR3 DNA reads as TGCGCCAGCAGCTCGGGACTTTTTGGGGCCAACGTCCTGACTTTC.

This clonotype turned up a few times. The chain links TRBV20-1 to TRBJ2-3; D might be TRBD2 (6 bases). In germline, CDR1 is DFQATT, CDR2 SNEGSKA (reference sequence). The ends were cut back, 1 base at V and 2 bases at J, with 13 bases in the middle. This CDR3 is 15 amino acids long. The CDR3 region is CSARVPGAATDTQYF. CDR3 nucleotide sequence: TGCAGTGCTAGAGTGCCGGGAGCCGCCACAGATACGCAGTATTTT.

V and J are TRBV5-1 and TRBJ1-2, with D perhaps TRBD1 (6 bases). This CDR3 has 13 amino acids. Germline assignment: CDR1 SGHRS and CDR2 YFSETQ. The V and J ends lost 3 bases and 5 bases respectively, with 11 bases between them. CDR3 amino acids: CASSSGGGYGYTF. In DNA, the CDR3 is TGCGCCAGCAGCTCCGGAGGGGGATATGGCTACACCTTC.

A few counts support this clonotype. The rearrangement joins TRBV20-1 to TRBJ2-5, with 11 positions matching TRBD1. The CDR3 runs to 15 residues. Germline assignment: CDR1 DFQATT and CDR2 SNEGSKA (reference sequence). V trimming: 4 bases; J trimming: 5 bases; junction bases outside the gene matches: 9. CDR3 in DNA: TGCAGTGCTATCCCATGGACAGGGGGCACGGAGACCCAGTACTTC. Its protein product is CSAIPWTGGTETQYF.

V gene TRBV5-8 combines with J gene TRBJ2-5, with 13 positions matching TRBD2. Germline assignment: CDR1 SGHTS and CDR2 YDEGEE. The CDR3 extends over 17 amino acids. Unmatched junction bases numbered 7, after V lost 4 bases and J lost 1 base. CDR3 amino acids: CASSPGLAGPAQETQYF. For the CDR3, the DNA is TGTGCCAGCAGCCCGGGACTAGCGGGACCAGCCCAAGAGACCCAGTACTTC.

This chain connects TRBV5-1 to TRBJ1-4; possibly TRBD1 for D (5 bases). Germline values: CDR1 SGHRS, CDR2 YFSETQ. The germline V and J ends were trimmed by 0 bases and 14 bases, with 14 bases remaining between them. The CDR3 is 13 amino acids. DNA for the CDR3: TGCGCCAGCAGCTTGGTTTGGGGGAGCGGGCTGTTTTTT. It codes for CASSLVWGSGLFF.

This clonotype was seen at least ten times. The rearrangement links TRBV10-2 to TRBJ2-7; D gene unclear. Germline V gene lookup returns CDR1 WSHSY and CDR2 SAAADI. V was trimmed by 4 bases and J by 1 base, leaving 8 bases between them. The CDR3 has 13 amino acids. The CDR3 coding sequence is TGCGCCAGCAGTGGTACGGTATCCTACGAGCAGTACTTC. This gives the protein CASSGTVSYEQYF.

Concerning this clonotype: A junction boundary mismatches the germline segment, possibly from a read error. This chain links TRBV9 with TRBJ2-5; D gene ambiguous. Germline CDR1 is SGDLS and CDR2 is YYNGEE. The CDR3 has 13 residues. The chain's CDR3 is CASSAMHQGTQYF. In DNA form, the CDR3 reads TGTGCCAGCAGCGCAATGCATCAAGGGACCCAGTACTTC.

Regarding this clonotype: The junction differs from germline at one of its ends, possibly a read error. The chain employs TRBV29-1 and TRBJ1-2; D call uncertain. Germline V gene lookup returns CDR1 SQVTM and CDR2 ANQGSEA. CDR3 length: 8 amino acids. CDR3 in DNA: TGCAGCGTTGATGGTCAGAGCTTC. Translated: CSVDGQSF.

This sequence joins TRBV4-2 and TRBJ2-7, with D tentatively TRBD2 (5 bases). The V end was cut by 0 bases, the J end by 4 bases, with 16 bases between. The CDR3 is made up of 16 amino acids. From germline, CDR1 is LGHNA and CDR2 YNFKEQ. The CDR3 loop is CASSQDTSGWGYEQYF. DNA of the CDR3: TGTGCCAGCAGCCAAGACACCAGCGGCTGGGGATACGAGCAGTACTTC.

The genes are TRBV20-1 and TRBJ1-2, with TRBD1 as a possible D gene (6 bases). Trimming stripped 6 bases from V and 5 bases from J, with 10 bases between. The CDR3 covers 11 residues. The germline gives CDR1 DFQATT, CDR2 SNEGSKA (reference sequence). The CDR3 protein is CSAAGVYGYTF. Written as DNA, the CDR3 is TGCAGTGCAGCAGGGGTTTATGGCTACACCTTC.

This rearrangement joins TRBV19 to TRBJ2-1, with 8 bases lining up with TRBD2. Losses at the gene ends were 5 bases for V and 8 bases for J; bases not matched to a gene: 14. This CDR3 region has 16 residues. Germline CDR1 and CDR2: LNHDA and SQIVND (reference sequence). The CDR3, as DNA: TGTGCCAGTAGTGATTACACGGGAGGGCCTCTCTATGAGCAGTTCTTC. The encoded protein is CASSDYTGGPLYEQFF.

The chain's CDR3 is CASSLWHGAHYEQYF. The DNA for the CDR3 is TGTGCCAGCAGCTTATGGCACGGAGCTCACTACGAGCAGTACTTC. The chain links TRBV7-3 to TRBJ2-7; no clear D. Per the germline V gene, CDR1 is SGHTA and CDR2 is FQGTGA. V lost 2 bases to trimming and J lost 3 bases, with 14 bases between them. The CDR3 length is 15 residues.

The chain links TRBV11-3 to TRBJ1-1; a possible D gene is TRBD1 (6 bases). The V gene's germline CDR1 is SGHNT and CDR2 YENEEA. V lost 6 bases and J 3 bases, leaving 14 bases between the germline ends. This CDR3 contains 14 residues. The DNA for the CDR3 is TGTGCCAGCAGACCTGGAGCAGGGGACACTGAAGCTTTCTTT. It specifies CASRPGAGDTEAFF.

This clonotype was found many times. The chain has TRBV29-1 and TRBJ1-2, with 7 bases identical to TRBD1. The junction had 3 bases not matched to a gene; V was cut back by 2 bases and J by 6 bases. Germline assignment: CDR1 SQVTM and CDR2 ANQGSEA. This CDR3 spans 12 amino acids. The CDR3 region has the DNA TGCAGCGTTGAACGGGACAGAGATGGCTACACCTTC. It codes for CSVERDRDGYTF.

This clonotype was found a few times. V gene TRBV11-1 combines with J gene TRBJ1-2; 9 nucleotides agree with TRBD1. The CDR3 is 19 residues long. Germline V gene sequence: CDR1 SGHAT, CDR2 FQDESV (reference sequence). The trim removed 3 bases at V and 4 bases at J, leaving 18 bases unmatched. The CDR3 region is CASSFPYPGQGEIGYGYTF. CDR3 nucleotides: TGTGCCAGCAGCTTCCCATACCCGGGACAGGGAGAGATTGGCTATGGCTACACCTTC.

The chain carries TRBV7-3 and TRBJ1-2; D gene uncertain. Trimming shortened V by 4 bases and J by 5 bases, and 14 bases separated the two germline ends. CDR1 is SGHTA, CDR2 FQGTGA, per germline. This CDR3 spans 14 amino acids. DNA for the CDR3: TGTGCCAGCAGCTCTCAGTCTCAGCTTTATGGCTACACCTTC. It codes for CASSSQSQLYGYTF.